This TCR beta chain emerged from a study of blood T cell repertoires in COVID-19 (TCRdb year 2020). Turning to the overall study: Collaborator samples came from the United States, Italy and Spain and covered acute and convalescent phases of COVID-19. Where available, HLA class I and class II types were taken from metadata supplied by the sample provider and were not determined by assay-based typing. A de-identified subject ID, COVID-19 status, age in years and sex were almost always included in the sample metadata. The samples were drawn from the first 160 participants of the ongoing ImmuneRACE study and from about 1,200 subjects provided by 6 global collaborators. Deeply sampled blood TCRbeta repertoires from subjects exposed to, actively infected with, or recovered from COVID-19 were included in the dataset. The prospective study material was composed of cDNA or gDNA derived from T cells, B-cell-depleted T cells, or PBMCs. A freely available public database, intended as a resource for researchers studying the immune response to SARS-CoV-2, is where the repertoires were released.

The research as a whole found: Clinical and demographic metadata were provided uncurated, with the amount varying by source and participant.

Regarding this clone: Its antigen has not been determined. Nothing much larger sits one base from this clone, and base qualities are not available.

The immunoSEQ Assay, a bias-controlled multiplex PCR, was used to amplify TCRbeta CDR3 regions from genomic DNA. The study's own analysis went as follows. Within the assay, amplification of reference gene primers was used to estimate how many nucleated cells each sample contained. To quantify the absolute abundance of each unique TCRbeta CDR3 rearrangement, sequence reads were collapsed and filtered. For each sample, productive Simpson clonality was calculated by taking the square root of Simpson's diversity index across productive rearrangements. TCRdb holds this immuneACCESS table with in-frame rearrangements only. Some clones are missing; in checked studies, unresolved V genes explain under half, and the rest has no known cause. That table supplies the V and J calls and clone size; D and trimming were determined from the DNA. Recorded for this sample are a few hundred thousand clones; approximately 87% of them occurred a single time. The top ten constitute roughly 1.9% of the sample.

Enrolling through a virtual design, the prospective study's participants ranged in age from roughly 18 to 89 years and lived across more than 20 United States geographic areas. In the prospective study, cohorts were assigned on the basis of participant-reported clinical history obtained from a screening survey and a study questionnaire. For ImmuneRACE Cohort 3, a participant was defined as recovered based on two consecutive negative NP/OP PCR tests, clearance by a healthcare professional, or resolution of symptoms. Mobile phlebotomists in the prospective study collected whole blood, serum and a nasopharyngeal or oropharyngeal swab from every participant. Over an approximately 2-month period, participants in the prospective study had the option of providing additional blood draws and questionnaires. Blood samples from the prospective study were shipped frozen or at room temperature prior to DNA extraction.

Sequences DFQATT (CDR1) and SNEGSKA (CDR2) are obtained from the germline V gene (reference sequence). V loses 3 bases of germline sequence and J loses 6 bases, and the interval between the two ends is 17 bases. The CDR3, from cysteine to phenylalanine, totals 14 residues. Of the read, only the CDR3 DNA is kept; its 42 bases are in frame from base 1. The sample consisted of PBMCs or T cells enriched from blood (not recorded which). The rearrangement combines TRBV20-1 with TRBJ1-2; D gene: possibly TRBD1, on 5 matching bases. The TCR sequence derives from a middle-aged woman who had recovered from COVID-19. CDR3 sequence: CSASQSPGVDGYTF. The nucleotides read TGCAGTGCTAGTCAGAGTCCGGGGGTAGATGGCTACACCTTC.